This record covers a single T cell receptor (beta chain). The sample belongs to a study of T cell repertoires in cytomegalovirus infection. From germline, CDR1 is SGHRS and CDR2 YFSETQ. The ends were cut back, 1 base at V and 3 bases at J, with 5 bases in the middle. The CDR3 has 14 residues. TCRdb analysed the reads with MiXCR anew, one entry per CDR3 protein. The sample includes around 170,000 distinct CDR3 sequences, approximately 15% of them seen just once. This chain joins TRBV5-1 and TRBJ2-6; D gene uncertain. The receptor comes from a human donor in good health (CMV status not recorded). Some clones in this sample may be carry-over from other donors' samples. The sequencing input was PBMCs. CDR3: CASSLRVGANVLTF. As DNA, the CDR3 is TGCGCCAGCAGCTTGAGGGTTGGGGCCAACGTCCTGACTTTC.